A selection of T cell receptor beta chains follows, all from one sample in a study of control samples from healthy donors and cancer patients. Sequencing used immunoSEQ multiplex PCR; TCRdb keeps in-frame clones, though not all of them. The table records over 200,000 clones, roughly 87% of them present only once. Sequences were obtained from PBMCs. The receptors come from a woman aged 60-75 years with lung cancer. CDR3s include the opening cysteine and the closing phenylalanine or tryptophan. A D gene is named only where the DNA matches it firmly. Clone size appears in some rows only: once, few, many, or a class for an expanded clone.

d_call: .
j_call: TRBJ1-1
clone_size: .
v_call: TRBV5-1
cdr3_aa: CASSLRHRDTEAFF
cdr3_nt: TGCGCCAGCAGCTTGAGGCATAGGGACACTGAAGCTTTCTTT

d_call: TRBD1
j_call: TRBJ1-5
clone_size: .
v_call: TRBV6-5
cdr3_aa: CASSRRDRDNQPQHF
cdr3_nt: TGTGCCAGCAGTCGTAGGGACAGGGACAATCAGCCCCAGCATTTT

d_call: .
j_call: TRBJ1-1
clone_size: .
v_call: TRBV2
cdr3_aa: CASSLRTQNTEAFF
cdr3_nt: TGTGCCAGCAGTTTACGGACACAGAACACTGAAGCTTTCTTT

d_call: .
j_call: TRBJ2-5
clone_size: .
v_call: TRBV28
cdr3_aa: CASSFGAIGTQYF
cdr3_nt: TGTGCCAGCAGTTTTGGGGCAATCGGGACCCAGTACTTC

d_call: TRBD2
j_call: TRBJ2-1
clone_size: .
v_call: TRBV30
cdr3_aa: CACPGLAGPRFF
cdr3_nt: TGTGCCTGCCCGGGACTAGCGGGACCCCGGTTCTTC

d_call: .
j_call: TRBJ1-6
clone_size: .
v_call: TRBV19
cdr3_aa: CASSTGQYNSPLHF
cdr3_nt: TGTGCCAGTAGTACCGGACAGTATAATTCACCCCTCCACTTT

d_call: TRBD1
j_call: TRBJ1-3
clone_size: .
v_call: TRBV10-1
cdr3_aa: CASTQGAGNTIYF
cdr3_nt: TGCGCCAGCACCCAGGGGGCTGGAAACACCATATATTTT

d_call: .
j_call: TRBJ2-2
clone_size: .
v_call: TRBV7-9
cdr3_aa: CASSLVGTYTGELFF
cdr3_nt: TGTGCCAGCAGCTTAGTCGGGACGTACACCGGGGAGCTGTTTTTT

d_call: .
j_call: TRBJ1-1
clone_size: once
v_call: TRBV4-1
cdr3_aa: CASSQEGAGLAFF
cdr3_nt: TGCGCCAGCAGCCAAGAGGGGGCCGGTTTGGCTTTCTTT

d_call: .
j_call: TRBJ1-1
clone_size: .
v_call: TRBV5-1
cdr3_aa: CASSLVSGGNPEAFF
cdr3_nt: TGCGCCAGCAGCTTGGTATCCGGAGGGAACCCTGAAGCTTTCTTT

d_call: .
j_call: TRBJ2-2
clone_size: .
v_call: TRBV12-3/TRBV12-4
cdr3_aa: CASSKGTGELFF
cdr3_nt: TGTGCCAGCAGTAAGGGCACCGGGGAGCTGTTTTTT

d_call: TRBD1
j_call: TRBJ2-6
clone_size: once
v_call: TRBV7-9
cdr3_aa: CASSIWTGQGANVLTF
cdr3_nt: TGTGCCAGCAGCATATGGACAGGGCAAGGGGCCAACGTCCTGACTTTC

d_call: TRBD2
j_call: TRBJ2-2
clone_size: .
v_call: TRBV5-1
cdr3_aa: CASSRGTSGALNTGELFF
cdr3_nt: TGCGCCAGCAGCAGAGGGACTAGCGGGGCTTTGAACACCGGGGAGCTGTTTTTT

d_call: .
j_call: TRBJ1-1
clone_size: once
v_call: TRBV5-8
cdr3_aa: CASRHRARGTEAFF
cdr3_nt: TGTGCCAGCAGGCACAGGGCCCGGGGAACTGAAGCTTTCTTT

d_call: TRBD2
j_call: TRBJ2-3
clone_size: few
v_call: TRBV5-1
cdr3_aa: CASSYSGGAADTQYF
cdr3_nt: TGCGCCAGCAGCTATAGCGGGGGGGCCGCAGATACGCAGTATTTT

d_call: TRBD2
j_call: TRBJ2-3
clone_size: .
v_call: TRBV7-3
cdr3_aa: CASSLQLAGVDTQYF
cdr3_nt: TGTGCCAGCAGCTTACAACTAGCGGGAGTAGATACGCAGTATTTT

d_call: .
j_call: TRBJ2-1
clone_size: once
v_call: TRBV20-1
cdr3_aa: CSASRARSWAEQFF
cdr3_nt: TGCAGTGCTAGTAGAGCTAGGAGTTGGGCTGAGCAGTTCTTC

d_call: .
j_call: TRBJ2-5
clone_size: once
v_call: TRBV7-9
cdr3_aa: CASSSSARGETQYF
cdr3_nt: TGTGCCAGCAGCTCCAGCGCGAGGGGGGAGACCCAGTACTTC

d_call: .
j_call: TRBJ2-3
clone_size: .
v_call: TRBV10-3
cdr3_aa: CAISESFGTQYF
cdr3_nt: TGTGCCATCAGTGAGTCGTTTGGTACGCAGTATTTT

d_call: .
j_call: TRBJ2-1
clone_size: .
v_call: TRBV5-1
cdr3_aa: CASSHTVGARNEQFF
cdr3_nt: TGCGCCAGCAGCCACACCGTGGGGGCGAGGAATGAGCAGTTCTTC

d_call: TRBD1
j_call: TRBJ1-1
clone_size: .
v_call: TRBV7-9
cdr3_aa: CASSFPGQRMNTEAFF
cdr3_nt: TGTGCCAGCAGCTTCCCGGGACAGCGTATGAACACTGAAGCTTTCTTT

d_call: .
j_call: TRBJ1-4
clone_size: .
v_call: TRBV5-4
cdr3_aa: CASSLDGGRNEKLFF
cdr3_nt: TGTGCCAGCAGCTTGGATGGCGGACGAAATGAAAAACTGTTTTTT

d_call: TRBD1
j_call: TRBJ2-7
clone_size: .
v_call: TRBV6-6
cdr3_aa: CASNHLRTGDPYEQYF
cdr3_nt: TGTGCCAGCAACCACCTAAGGACAGGGGACCCCTACGAGCAGTACTTC

d_call: .
j_call: TRBJ2-7
clone_size: .
v_call: TRBV21-1
cdr3_aa: CASSKPPSVATTTPCYEQYF
cdr3_nt: TGTGCCAGCAGCAAACCCCCATCCGTTGCAACAACAACACCTTGCTACGAGCAGTACTTC

d_call: TRBD1
j_call: TRBJ1-2
clone_size: .
v_call: TRBV6-6
cdr3_aa: CASSPRGTVGHLGYGYTF
cdr3_nt: TGTGCCAGCAGTCCTAGGGGGACAGTAGGTCATCTTGGCTATGGCTACACCTTC

d_call: .
j_call: TRBJ1-3
clone_size: .
v_call: TRBV15
cdr3_aa: CATRDRSSGNTIYF
cdr3_nt: TGTGCCACCAGGGACCGGAGCTCTGGAAACACCATATATTTT

d_call: TRBD1
j_call: TRBJ2-2
clone_size: .
v_call: TRBV19
cdr3_aa: CASSMTGSHTGELFF
cdr3_nt: TGTGCCAGTAGCATGACAGGGAGTCACACCGGGGAGCTGTTTTTT

d_call: .
j_call: TRBJ2-1
clone_size: .
v_call: TRBV6-6
cdr3_aa: CASSYLGEPYNEQFF
cdr3_nt: TGTGCCAGCAGTTACTTGGGGGAGCCCTACAATGAGCAGTTCTTC

d_call: .
j_call: TRBJ2-7
clone_size: .
v_call: TRBV11-2
cdr3_aa: CASSWTTGSYEQYF
cdr3_nt: TGTGCCAGCAGCTGGACCACAGGGTCCTACGAGCAGTACTTC

d_call: TRBD1
j_call: TRBJ2-7
clone_size: once
v_call: TRBV18
cdr3_aa: CASSATGRDSEQYF
cdr3_nt: TGTGCCAGCTCTGCGACAGGGAGAGATAGCGAGCAGTACTTC

d_call: .
j_call: TRBJ1-5
clone_size: few
v_call: TRBV21-1
cdr3_aa: CASRLDRSPNQPQHF
cdr3_nt: TGTGCCAGCCGACTAGACAGGTCCCCCAATCAGCCCCAGCATTTT

d_call: TRBD2
j_call: TRBJ2-1
clone_size: .
v_call: TRBV5-1
cdr3_aa: CASSLAPSGGYNEQFF
cdr3_nt: TGCGCCAGCAGCTTGGCCCCTAGCGGGGGCTACAATGAGCAGTTCTTC

d_call: .
j_call: TRBJ2-7
clone_size: .
v_call: TRBV3-1/TRBV3-2
cdr3_aa: CASSQGTVASYEQYF
cdr3_nt: TGTGCCAGCAGCCAAGGGACGGTTGCATCCTACGAGCAGTACTTC

d_call: .
j_call: TRBJ1-5
clone_size: .
v_call: TRBV28
cdr3_aa: CASIDNNQPQHF
cdr3_nt: TGTGCCAGCATTGACAACAATCAGCCCCAGCATTTT

d_call: .
j_call: TRBJ2-2
clone_size: many
v_call: TRBV9
cdr3_aa: CASSATGPTTGELFF
cdr3_nt: TGTGCCAGCAGCGCAACCGGGCCTACCACCGGGGAGCTGTTTTTT

d_call: .
j_call: TRBJ2-1
clone_size: .
v_call: TRBV3-1/TRBV3-2
cdr3_aa: CASSQAVGNEQFF
cdr3_nt: TGTGCCAGCAGCCAGGCTGTGGGCAATGAGCAGTTCTTC

d_call: TRBD1
j_call: TRBJ1-4
clone_size: .
v_call: TRBV28
cdr3_aa: CASSPGQTHEKLFF
cdr3_nt: TGTGCCAGCAGCCCGGGACAGACTCATGAAAAACTGTTTTTT

d_call: .
j_call: TRBJ1-5
clone_size: few
v_call: TRBV12-3/TRBV12-4
cdr3_aa: CASRKQENQPQHF
cdr3_nt: TGTGCCAGCAGGAAACAGGAAAATCAGCCCCAGCATTTT

d_call: .
j_call: TRBJ1-6
clone_size: once
v_call: TRBV6-1
cdr3_aa: CASSEQGLNSPLHF
cdr3_nt: TGTGCCAGCAGTGAGCAGGGCCTTAATTCACCCCTCCACTTT

d_call: .
j_call: TRBJ2-5
clone_size: .
v_call: TRBV7-6
cdr3_aa: CASSLEDIRGETQYF
cdr3_nt: TGTGCCAGCAGCTTAGAGGACATCCGTGGGGAGACCCAGTACTTC

d_call: TRBD1
j_call: TRBJ2-5
clone_size: few
v_call: TRBV5-1
cdr3_aa: CASSLGQGEETQYF
cdr3_nt: TGCGCCAGCAGCTTGGGACAGGGAGAAGAGACCCAGTACTTC